This T cell receptor (beta chain) comes out of a study of CXCR3-negative and CXCR3-positive naive CD8 T cells. Study-wide background: The study obtained 130 million to 150 million TRB reads, about 1.5 +/- 0.3 million per library.

General study results and limits: Memory cells showed distinct TRBV-TRBJ patterns, while the two naive subsets matched. After cryopreservation, expression of CXCR3 was partially reduced, and most assays were run with fresh PBMCs.

UMI-tagged TRB cDNA libraries were built via 5' RACE. Following a re-call of the 5' RACE reads, TCRdb has one entry per CDR3 protein and lacks DNA. The repertoire table contains fewer than 80,000 distinct CDR3 sequences. This CDR3 is built from 14 residues. From germline, CDR1 is LGHDT and CDR2 YNNKEL (reference sequence). Comments on this clonotype: Its target is unknown.

A CD45RO-CCR7+CD27+CD95- phenotype identified naive CD8+ T cells. Specimen: naive CXCR3- CD8+ T cells from blood. Subset of the sample: CD45RO-CCR7+CD27+CD95- naive CD8+ T cells lacking CXCR3 (TNR3-). The sequence derives from a human donor in good health. Some clones in this sample may be carry-over from other donors' samples. This chain connects TRBV3-1 to TRBJ2-7; TCRdb picks TRBD2, but there is no DNA to check that call. CDR3 in amino acids: CASSQAETSYEQYF.